This TCR beta chain was retrieved from a study of shared clonotypes between healthy human individuals. Across the whole study: Each donor's CD8 memory used one plate, CD8 naive two, each CD4 subset three.

Concerning this clone itself: What it binds is not known.

All participating donors were Caucasian adults from Nashville, Tennessee. Germline lookup yields CDR1 SGHRS and CDR2 YFSETQ. This CDR3 comprises 15 residues. Deletions cut 3 bases from V and 4 bases from J, with 16 bases between. Clones were sequenced by immunoSEQ multiplex PCR, and TCRdb holds only the in-frame ones, with some missing. The repertoire holds about 1.1 million clones, with around 78% as singletons. Broader study findings: Only blood underwent sampling, and tissue repertoires likely differ. Compared with clonotypes that all four donors shared, non-shared clonotypes had lower generation probabilities.

V usage is TRBV5-1 and J usage is TRBJ2-5; D might be TRBD2 (6 bases). The sequence was collected from a man between 18 and 29 years old in good health. Some clones in this sample may be carry-over from other donors' samples. What was sequenced was memory CD4+ T cells from PBMCs. Noted subset: CD45RA-negative fraction. DNA for the CDR3: TGCGCCAGCAGCTGGGTGGGGGGTCGAGGAGAGACCCAGTACTTC. It translates to CASSWVGGRGETQYF.